The 13 T cell receptor beta chains in this list originate from one sample, sequenced in a study of T cell responses to AZD1222 COVID-19 vaccine. Assay: immunoSEQ multiplex PCR; the TCRdb copy retains only in-frame clones and omits some. Of about 70,000 clones in the sample, 85% are singletons; the top ten hold about a fifth. The sample in question was peripheral blood, obtained on day 0 of AZD1222 vaccination. These receptors came from an adult in good health.

The chain combines TRBV5-1 with TRBJ2-7; 10 bases are a match to TRBD2. CDR3 size: 16 residues. After removal of 5 bases from V and 5 bases from J, the junction contained 13 bases not matched to a gene. Germline V gene lookup returns CDR1 SGHRS and CDR2 YFSETQ. In nucleotides, the CDR3 is TGCGCCAGCAGTCGTCTAGCGGGAGCGCCAAGGGACGAGCAGTACTTC. This translates into CASSRLAGAPRDEQYF.

This clone was detected only once. This chain links TRBV19 with TRBJ2-1, with 9 positions matching TRBD2. This CDR3 region has 12 residues. J lost 9 bases, V lost 11 bases, and 8 bases had no gene match. Looked up from germline, CDR1 is LNHDA and CDR2 is SQIVND (reference sequence). The CDR3 coding sequence is TGTGCCCCGCTCGCGGGGGGGGGTGAGCAGTTCTTC. This gives the protein CAPLAGGGEQFF.

V is TRBV9 and J is TRBJ2-3, with 8 bases fitting TRBD2. This CDR3 is 14 amino acids long. Germline assignment: CDR1 SGDLS and CDR2 YYNGEE. After removal of 3 bases from V and 5 bases from J, the junction contained 5 bases not matched to a gene. The CDR3 sequence is CASSAGTRGDTQYF. The CDR3 DNA sequence: TGTGCCAGCAGCGCCGGGACTAGGGGAGATACGCAGTATTTT.

V gene TRBV6-5 combines with J gene TRBJ1-1; D remains unclear. V lost 7 bases and J 1 base, leaving 10 bases between the germline ends. CDR3 size: 13 residues. Germline V gene lookup returns CDR1 MNHEY and CDR2 SVGAGI. CDR3 region: CASTGYRNTEAFF. The CDR3 DNA sequence: TGTGCCAGCACTGGGTATCGGAACACTGAAGCTTTCTTT.

The chain combines TRBV28 with TRBJ1-6; D is undetermined. V lost 4 bases, J lost 10 bases, and 17 bases lay in between. Germline values: CDR1 MDHEN, CDR2 SYDVKM. This CDR3 region has 15 residues. CDR3 bases: TGTGCCAGCAGTTCCCCGGCTGGTTTTTCGTCACCCCTCCACTTT. It translates to CASSSPAGFSSPLHF.

The chain carries TRBV2 and TRBJ1-2, with no clear D. The CDR3 is made up of 12 amino acids. V was trimmed by 7 bases and J by 4 bases, leaving 10 bases between them. Germline loops: CDR1 SNHLY, CDR2 FYNNEI. The CDR3 DNA sequence: TGTGCCAGCACCCAAGAAACCTATGGCTACACCTTC. Translated: CASTQETYGYTF.

The chain links TRBV7-9 to TRBJ1-2, with a weak D call TRBD1 (6 bases). V was shortened by 5 bases and J by 7 bases, with 20 bases between the two germline ends. The CDR3 is 15 residues long. CDR1 is SEHNR, CDR2 FQNEAQ, per germline (reference sequence). The CDR3 sequence is CASSVQGRVGLGYTF. The CDR3 nucleotides read TGTGCCAGCAGCGTACAGGGTAGGGTTGGGCTTGGCTACACCTTC.

This clone turned up a few times. This rearrangement joins TRBV11-3 to TRBJ1-2; no reliable D call. Trimming cost V 1 base and J 2 bases, with 11 bases left between them. CDR1 and CDR2 (germline): SGHNT, YENEEA. This CDR3 comprises 15 residues. For the CDR3, the DNA is TGTGCCAGCAGCTTAGTAGGATCAGGAAACTATGGCTACACCTTC. Translated: CASSLVGSGNYGYTF.

There are a few counts of this clone. The chain is built from TRBV7-6 and TRBJ2-3; the D is unclear. Per germline, CDR1 SGHVS and CDR2 FNYEAQ. Trimming took 1 base from V and 2 from J, leaving 10 bases between them. The CDR3 spans 15 residues. The CDR3 nucleotides read TGTGCCAGCAGCTTAGTTAGCCAATCCACAGATACGCAGTATTTT. This translates into CASSLVSQSTDTQYF.

This chain connects TRBV5-4 to TRBJ1-5; D possibly corresponds to TRBD1 (6 bases). Looked up from germline, CDR1 is SGHNT and CDR2 is YYREEE (reference sequence). This CDR3 is built from 15 residues. V shed 3 bases and J shed 5 bases, with 15 bases lying between them. CDR3 bases: TGTGCCAGCAGCTCAGACCCCGACAGGTATCAGCCCCAGCATTTT. It translates to CASSSDPDRYQPQHF.

This clone was counted a single time. The chain has TRBV12-3 or TRBV12-4 and TRBJ2-1, with 7 bases identical to TRBD1. V shed 5 bases and J 9 bases; nucleotides not matched to a gene: 4. The CDR3 is made up of 12 amino acids. CDR3 loop: CASSLQGFEQFF. The CDR3 nucleotides are TGTGCCAGCAGTCTACAGGGGTTTGAGCAGTTCTTC.

A single count supports this clone. The chain is built from TRBV5-1 and TRBJ2-3; the D gene is possibly TRBD2 (7 bases). The germline CDR1 and CDR2 sequences are SGHRS and YFSETQ. V lost 3 bases to trimming and J lost 0 bases, with 11 bases between them. This CDR3 has 15 residues. The CDR3 DNA sequence: TGCGCCAGCAGCTGGGGGGGCCCTAGCACAGATACGCAGTATTTT. Translating it yields CASSWGGPSTDTQYF.

V gene TRBV11-2 combines with J gene TRBJ2-7; D not certain. V lost 5 bases, J lost 12 bases, and 14 bases lay in between. This CDR3 spans 11 amino acids. Germline V gives CDR1 SGHAT, CDR2 FQNNGV. CDR3 sequence (DNA): TGTGCCAGCAGCCTACAGATCGAACGGTACTTC. Its translation is CASSLQIERYF.